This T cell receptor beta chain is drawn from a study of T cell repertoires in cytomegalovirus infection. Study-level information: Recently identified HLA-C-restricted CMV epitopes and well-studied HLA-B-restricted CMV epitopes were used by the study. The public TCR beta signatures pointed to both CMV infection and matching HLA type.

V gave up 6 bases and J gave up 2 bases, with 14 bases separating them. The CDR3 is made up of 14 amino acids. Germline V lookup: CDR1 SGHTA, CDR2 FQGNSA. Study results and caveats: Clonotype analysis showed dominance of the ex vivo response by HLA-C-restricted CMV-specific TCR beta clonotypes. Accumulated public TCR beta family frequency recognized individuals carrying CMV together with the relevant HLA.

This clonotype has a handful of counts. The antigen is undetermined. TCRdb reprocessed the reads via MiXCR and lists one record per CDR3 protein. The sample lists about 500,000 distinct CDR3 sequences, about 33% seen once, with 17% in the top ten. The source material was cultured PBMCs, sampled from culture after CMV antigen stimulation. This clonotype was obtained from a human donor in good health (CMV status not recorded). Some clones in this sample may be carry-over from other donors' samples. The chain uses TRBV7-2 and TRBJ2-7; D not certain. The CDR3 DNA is TGTGCCAGCAGGGTCGGCGGCCCCACCTACGAGCAGTACTTC. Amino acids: CASRVGGPTYEQYF.